Listed here are 4 T cell receptor beta chains from one sample, sequenced in a study of regulatory T cells in long-lasting Graves disease (dated by TCRdb to the early 2020s). The label giving this sample's time point can be read as: persistent/refractory GD, antithyroid drugs over 5 years with positive TRAb. RNA was extracted from PBMCs in TRIzol for both TCR sequencing and RNA sequencing. The library was built by means of multiplex PCR. For sequencing, an Illumina HiSeq 4000 was employed. To build TCR beta libraries, CDR3 regions were amplified by Arm-PCR using iRepertoire HTBI primers. The public reads were quality trimmed at Q25 with fastp and then assembled into clones with MiXCR by TCRdb, keeping productive beta chains. Rows are unified per CDR3 protein, each entry keeping the most common DNA and genes. This sample comprises some 280,000 distinct CDR3 sequences, around a fifth of them detected only once. Roughly three fifths of the sample is in the top ten clones.

Sequencing was performed on peripheral blood mononuclear cells (PBMCs), taken when the disease was refractory, from a patient treated with antithyroid drugs. The receptors were sampled from a female donor with Graves disease.

This clonotype has only a few counts. J is TRBJ1-1 and V is TRBV12-3 or TRBV12-4; D is perhaps TRBD1 (5 bases). This CDR3 comprises 13 residues. The ends were cut back, 3 bases at V and 8 bases at J, with 13 bases in the middle. CDR3 loop: CASSLGRVEEAFF. DNA for the CDR3: TGTGCCAGCAGTTTGGGCAGGGTGGAGGAAGCTTTCTTT.

The chain links TRBV6-2 or TRBV6-3 to TRBJ2-1; TRBD1 aligns across 8 bases. Germline V gene data show CDR1 as MNHEY and CDR2 as SVGEGT. The CDR3 covers 13 residues. Trimming removed 2 bases from V and 7 bases from J; junction bases left unmatched: 1. The CDR3 spells CASSYRTGNEQFF. In DNA, the CDR3 is TGTGCCAGCAGTTACCGGACAGGGAATGAGCAGTTCTTC.

V is TRBV28 and J is TRBJ1-6; 8 nucleotides line up with TRBD1. The CDR3 runs to 16 residues. V was pared by 3 bases and J by 7 bases, with 8 bases of the junction left unmatched. Germline V gives CDR1 MDHEN, CDR2 SYDVKM. The CDR3 sequence is CASSLLSGGENSPLHF. The CDR3 nucleotides are TGTGCCAGCAGTTTGTTGTCAGGGGGCGAAAATTCACCCCTCCACTTT.

This clonotype was recorded many times. J is TRBJ1-1 and V is TRBV7-9, with D maybe TRBD1 (5 bases). There are 13 residues in the CDR3. Trimming pared 1 base from V and 4 bases from J, leaving 7 bases between. Germline V gene data show CDR1 as SEHNR and CDR2 as FQNEAQ (reference sequence). The CDR3 sequence is CASSLERGTEAFF. The CDR3 DNA reads as TGTGCCAGCAGCTTAGAAAGGGGCACTGAAGCTTTCTTT.